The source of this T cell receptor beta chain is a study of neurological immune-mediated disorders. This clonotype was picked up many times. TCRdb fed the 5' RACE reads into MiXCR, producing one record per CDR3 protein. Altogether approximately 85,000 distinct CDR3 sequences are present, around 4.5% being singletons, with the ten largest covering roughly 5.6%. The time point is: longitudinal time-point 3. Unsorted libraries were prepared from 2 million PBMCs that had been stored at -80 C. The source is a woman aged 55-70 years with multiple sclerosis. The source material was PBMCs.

The CDR3 spells CASSEFSESYNEQFF. The CDR3 DNA sequence: TGTGCCAGCAGTGAATTCTCTGAATCCTACAATGAGCAGTTCTTC. V gene TRBV2 combines with J gene TRBJ2-1; D is unclear. The ends were cut back, 2 bases at V and 1 base at J, with 9 bases in the middle. CDR1 is SNHLY, CDR2 FYNNEI, per germline. This CDR3 region has 15 residues.